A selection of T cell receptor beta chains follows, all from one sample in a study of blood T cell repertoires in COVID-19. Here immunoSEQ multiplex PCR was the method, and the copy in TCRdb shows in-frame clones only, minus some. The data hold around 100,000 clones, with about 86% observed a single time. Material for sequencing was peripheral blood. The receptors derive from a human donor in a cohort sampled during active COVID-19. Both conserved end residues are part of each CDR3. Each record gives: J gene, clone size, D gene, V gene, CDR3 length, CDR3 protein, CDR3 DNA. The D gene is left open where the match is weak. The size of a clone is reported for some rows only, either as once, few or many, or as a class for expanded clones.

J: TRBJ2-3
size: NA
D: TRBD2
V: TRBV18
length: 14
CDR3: CASSRGRRGDTQYF
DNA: TGTGCCAGCTCACGCGGGAGACGGGGAGATACGCAGTATTTT

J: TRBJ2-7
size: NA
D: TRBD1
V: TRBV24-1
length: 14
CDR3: CATSDPGQGYEQYF
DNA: TGTGCCACCAGTGACCCGGGACAGGGCTACGAGCAGTACTTC

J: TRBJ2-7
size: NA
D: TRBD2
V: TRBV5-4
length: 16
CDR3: CASSSGLAGPGKEQYF
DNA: TGTGCCAGCAGCTCGGGACTAGCGGGACCGGGGAAGGAGCAGTACTTC

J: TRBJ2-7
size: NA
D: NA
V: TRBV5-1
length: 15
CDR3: CASSTVGDITNEQYF
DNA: TGCGCCAGCAGCACGGTCGGGGACATTACTAACGAGCAGTACTTC

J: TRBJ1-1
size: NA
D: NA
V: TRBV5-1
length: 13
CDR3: CASSSDRGTEAFF
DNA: TGCGCCAGCAGCTCGGACAGAGGCACTGAAGCTTTCTTT

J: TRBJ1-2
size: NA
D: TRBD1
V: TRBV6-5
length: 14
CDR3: CASSYVQGALGYTF
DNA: TGTGCCAGCAGTTACGTGCAGGGGGCGCTTGGCTACACCTTC

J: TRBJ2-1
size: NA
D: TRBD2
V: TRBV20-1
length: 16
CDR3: CSASGGTSGTYNEQFF
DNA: TGCAGTGCTAGTGGTGGGACTAGCGGGACTTACAATGAGCAGTTCTTC

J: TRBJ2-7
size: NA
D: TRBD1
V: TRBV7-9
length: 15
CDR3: CASSRTGGRLYEQYF
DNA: TGTGCCAGCAGCCGGACAGGGGGTCGCCTCTACGAGCAGTACTTC

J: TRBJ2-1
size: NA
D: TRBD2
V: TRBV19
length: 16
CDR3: CASSIYQGLAGVEQFF
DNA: TGTGCCAGTAGTATTTATCAGGGACTAGCGGGAGTTGAGCAGTTCTTC

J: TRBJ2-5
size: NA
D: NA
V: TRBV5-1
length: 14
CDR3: CASSLAVSPETQYF
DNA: TGCGCCAGCAGCTTGGCCGTATCTCCGGAGACCCAGTACTTC

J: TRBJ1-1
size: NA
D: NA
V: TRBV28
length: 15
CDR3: CASSTRGQGGTEAFF
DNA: TGTGCCAGCAGTACACGGGGTCAAGGAGGGACTGAAGCTTTCTTT

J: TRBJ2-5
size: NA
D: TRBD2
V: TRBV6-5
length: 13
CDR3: CASRTTSGGTQYF
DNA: TGTGCCAGCAGGACGACTAGCGGCGGGACCCAGTACTTC

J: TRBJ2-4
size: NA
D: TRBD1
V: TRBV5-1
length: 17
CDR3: CASSSTGTGGIQNIQYF
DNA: TGCGCCAGCAGCTCTACCGGGACAGGGGGCATCCAAAACATTCAGTACTTC

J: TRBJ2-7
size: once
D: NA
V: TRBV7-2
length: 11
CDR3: CASSSAGASEF
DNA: TGTGCCAGCAGTTCTGCGGGCGCCTCAGAGTTC

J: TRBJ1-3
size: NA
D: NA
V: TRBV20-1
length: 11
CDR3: CSARGGNTIYF
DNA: TGCAGTGCTCGGGGAGGAAACACCATATATTTT

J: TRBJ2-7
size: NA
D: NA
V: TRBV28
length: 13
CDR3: CASSMPGAYEQYF
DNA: TGTGCCAGCAGTATGCCGGGGGCCTACGAGCAGTACTTC

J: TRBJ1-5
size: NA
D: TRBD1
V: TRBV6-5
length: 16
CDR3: CASSYSGQGFNQPQHF
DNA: TGTGCCAGCAGTTACTCTGGACAGGGTTTCAATCAGCCCCAGCATTTT